The 18 T cell receptor beta chains below come from one sample, sequenced in a study of regulatory T cells in long-lasting Graves disease. The time point: newly diagnosed GD, antithyroid drugs for less than 3 months. There was RNA extracted from PBMCs, and the TCR library was made from it. iRepertoire HTBI primers and Arm-PCR of CDR3 regions built TCR beta libraries. One entry per CDR3 protein results from TCRdb running MiXCR on the multiplex PCR reads. This sample has a few hundred thousand distinct CDR3 sequences, with under 20% found just once. This sample was shared with a second study, whose subject was T cells in Graves' hyperthyroidism and ophthalmopathy.

Source: peripheral blood mononuclear cells (PBMCs), taken at new diagnosis, from a patient treated with antithyroid drugs. The receptors stem from a woman aged 25 to 39 with Graves disease.

This clonotype was observed at least ten times. The gene calls are TRBV29-1 and TRBJ1-2, with TRBD1 identical over 10 bases. The germline CDR1 and CDR2 sequences are SQVTM and ANQGSEA. The CDR3 contains 15 residues. J lost 3 bases, V lost 4 bases, and 8 bases had no gene match. CDR3 nucleotides: TGCAGCGTTGGTCCGGGACAGGGGAAGTACTATGGCTACACCTTC. It yields the protein CSVGPGQGKYYGYTF. The variable domain in full, with the rest retrieved from reference TRBV29-1 and TRBJ1-2, is SAVISQKPSRDICQRGTSLTIQCQVDSQVTMMFWYRQQPGQSLTLIATANQGSEATYESGFVIDKFPISRPNLTFSTLTVSNMSPEDSSIYLCSVGPGQGKYYGYTFGSGTRLTVV.

This clonotype was counted between two and nine times. The chain couples TRBV7-2 to TRBJ2-5; 7 nucleotides align to TRBD2. Unmatched junction bases numbered 5, after V lost 5 bases and J lost 2 bases. This CDR3 contains 14 residues. Germline CDR1 is SGHTA and CDR2 is FQGNSA. The CDR3 nucleotides are TGTGCCAGCAGCCCTAAGCGGGGACAAGAGACCCAGTACTTC. This encodes CASSPKRGQETQYF.

This clonotype was seen a handful of times. CDR3 in DNA: TGTGCCAGCAGCTTGGAGTTGTCGACGCCCCAGCATTTT. It yields the protein CASSLELSTPQHF. The J gene is TRBJ1-5, the V gene TRBV5-5; no clear D. CDR1 SGHKS and CDR2 YYEKEE come from the germline V gene (reference sequence). The V end lost 0 bases, the J end lost 9 bases, and 10 bases lay between the germline ends. The CDR3 consists of 13 residues.

This clonotype was seen only a few times. The rearrangement uses TRBV5-4 and TRBJ2-1; TRBD2 matches 9 bases. The CDR3 covers 18 residues. In germline, CDR1 is SGHNT, CDR2 YYREEE (reference sequence). After removal of 4 bases from V and 0 bases from J, the junction contained 11 bases not matched to a gene. This CDR3 reads CASSGRTSVNPSYNEQFF. CDR3 nucleotides: TGTGCCAGCAGCGGCCGGACTAGCGTGAACCCCTCCTACAATGAGCAGTTCTTC.

This clonotype was observed many times. The chain combines TRBV12-3 or TRBV12-4 with TRBJ2-1; the D is unclear. The CDR3 covers 13 residues. The ends were cut back, 6 bases at V and 7 bases at J, with 13 bases in the middle. CDR3 amino acids: CASRSLTENEQFF. The DNA for the CDR3 is TGTGCCAGCAGGTCCCTGACTGAGAATGAGCAGTTCTTC.

This clonotype has ten or more counts. V is TRBV27 and J is TRBJ1-2; 9 nucleotides agree with TRBD1. This CDR3 is built from 13 residues. The trim removed 6 bases at V and 8 bases at J, leaving 7 bases unmatched. The germline V gene has CDR1 MNHEY and CDR2 SMNVEV (reference sequence). The CDR3 bases are TGTGCCAGCAGCTTCTCTGGGACAGGGGGCTACACCTTC. Its translation: CASSFSGTGGYTF.

This clonotype has just a few counts. This chain uses TRBV5-8 with TRBJ2-3; 7 nucleotides align to TRBD1. The V gene end was trimmed by 4 bases and the J gene end by 2 bases; junction bases not matched to a gene: 10. Germline CDR1 SGHTS, CDR2 YDEGEE. CDR3 length equals 16 residues. Written as DNA, the CDR3 is TGTGCCAGCAGCCCCGGGACAGCCACTTACACAGATACGCAGTATTTT. Protein product: CASSPGTATYTDTQYF.

This clonotype showed up just a few times. The rearrangement joins TRBV11-2 to TRBJ2-7, with D maybe TRBD1 (5 bases). Trimming stripped 2 bases from V and 3 bases from J, with 11 bases between. Per germline, CDR1 SGHAT and CDR2 FQNNGV. There are 14 residues in the CDR3. The CDR3 region is CASSLQGGGYEQYF. The CDR3 DNA reads TGTGCCAGCAGCTTACAGGGCGGCGGCTACGAGCAGTACTTC.

This clonotype was counted ten times or more. The V gene is TRBV12-3 or TRBV12-4, the J gene TRBJ2-2, with D perhaps TRBD1 (7 bases). The CDR3 sequence is 16 residues long. Trimming shortened V by 4 bases and J by 2 bases, and 14 bases separated the two germline ends. The CDR3 spells CASSWFQGGNTGELFF. The CDR3, as DNA: TGTGCCAGCAGTTGGTTCCAGGGGGGAAACACCGGGGAGCTGTTTTTT.

About this clonotype: This probably arose from a read error, given a far larger clone one base away. The chain couples TRBV6-2 or TRBV6-3 to TRBJ1-1; possible D gene TRBD1, 5 bases. This CDR3 spans 13 amino acids. CDR1 is MNHEY, CDR2 SVGEGT, per germline. The germline V and J ends were trimmed by 8 bases and 5 bases, with 15 bases remaining between them. The CDR3 DNA reads as TGTGCCAGCGGGGGGACCGGACGAACTGAAGCTTTCTTT. Residues: CASGGTGRTEAFF.

This clonotype was recorded at least ten times. The chain carries TRBV5-1 and TRBJ1-1; 12 bases map to TRBD1. Trimming at V came to 7 bases and at J to 5 bases, leaving 6 bases not matched to a gene. The CDR3 runs to 14 residues. Per the germline V gene, CDR1 is SGHRS and CDR2 is YFSETQ. CDR3 protein: CASFRDRGQTEAFF. The CDR3 nucleotides read TGCGCCAGCTTCCGGGACAGGGGGCAAACTGAAGCTTTCTTT.

This clonotype has at least ten counts. The chain joins TRBV7-2 to TRBJ1-6; D unresolved. V was pared by 5 bases and J by 0 bases, with 11 bases between. Germline V gene sequence: CDR1 SGHTA, CDR2 FQGNSA. This CDR3 spans 16 amino acids. The chain's CDR3 is CASSREASSYNSPLHF. The DNA for the CDR3 is TGTGCCAGCAGCCGGGAGGCCAGCTCCTATAATTCACCCCTCCACTTT.

This clonotype was recorded at least ten times. The chain recombines TRBV27 with TRBJ1-2; a weak D match, TRBD1 (6 bases). Germline lookup yields CDR1 MNHEY and CDR2 SMNVEV (reference sequence). The CDR3 loop spans 14 amino acids. V lost 6 bases, J lost 6 bases, and 17 bases lay in between. This chain's CDR3 is CASSPRSGVHGYTF. The CDR3 nucleotides read TGTGCCAGCAGCCCCCGGTCAGGGGTCCATGGCTACACCTTC.

The chain couples TRBV12-3 or TRBV12-4 to TRBJ2-1, with 8 nucleotides matching TRBD2. The CDR3 contains 15 residues. V shed 5 bases, J shed 4 bases, and the junction held 7 bases outside the gene matches. The CDR3 sequence: CASSLGTRLYNEQFF. Written as DNA, the CDR3 is TGTGCCAGCAGTCTCGGGACTAGGTTATACAATGAGCAGTTCTTC.

There are many counts of this clonotype. V usage is TRBV3-1 and J usage is TRBJ1-3, with D perhaps matching TRBD1 (5 bases). Germline loops: CDR1 LGHDT, CDR2 YNNKEL (reference sequence). The germline V and J ends were trimmed by 3 bases and 0 bases, with 12 bases remaining between them. The CDR3 totals 16 residues. This CDR3 reads CASSHRTPLSGNTIYF. CDR3 nucleotides: TGTGCCAGCAGCCACAGGACACCGCTCTCTGGAAACACCATATATTTT.

This clonotype was counted ten times or more. A much larger clone lies a single base off, so this may be a read error. The gene calls are TRBV12-3 or TRBV12-4 and TRBJ1-1, with D tentatively TRBD1 (5 bases). V was shortened by 6 bases and J by 0 bases, with 8 bases between the two germline ends. This CDR3 region has 13 residues. The CDR3 protein is CASRSGLNTEAFF. CDR3 nucleotide sequence: TGTGCCAGCAGATCGGGACTGAACACTGAAGCTTTCTTT.

Worth noting for this clonotype: A much larger clone lies one base from this, so it may be a read error. The chain recombines TRBV18 with TRBJ2-1; D unclear. CDR1 and CDR2 (germline): KGHSH, LQKENI. V lost 3 bases, J lost 10 bases, and 16 bases lay in between. The CDR3 contains 14 residues. The CDR3 region is CASSPSPTAYEQFF. The CDR3 nucleotides are TGTGCCAGCTCACCGAGCCCAACTGCCTACGAGCAGTTCTTC.

The table lists this clonotype with many counts. This chain joins TRBV27 and TRBJ1-2, with TRBD1 matching over 10 bases. The trim removed 2 bases at V and 0 bases at J, leaving 3 bases unmatched. Germline V gene sequence: CDR1 MNHEY, CDR2 SMNVEV (reference sequence). The CDR3 contains 16 residues. The DNA of the CDR3 is TGTGCCAGCAGTTTAGTCGGGACAGGGGCTAACTATGGCTACACCTTC. This sequence encodes CASSLVGTGANYGYTF.